Each of the 2 T cell receptor beta chains below was sequenced from the same sample in a study of PD-1 blockade in mismatch repair-deficient tumors (dated by TCRdb to 2016 to 2017). The method was the immunoSEQ multiplex PCR assay. Not all clones reach the TCRdb copy of this immuneACCESS table, which keeps in-frame sequences only. Checked studies attribute under half of the gap to unresolved V genes and leave the rest unexplained. This sample lists around 40,000 clones; 70% to 80% were detected once. Roughly 23% of the sample rests with the top ten. The sample consisted of peripheral blood, taken 4 weeks after starting pembrolizumab. These TCRs come from an adult with mismatch repair-deficient cancer.

The chain joins TRBV7-2 to TRBJ2-2, with no clear D. Between the trimmed V and J ends, which lost 3 bases and 1 base, there was a span of 3 bases. CDR3 length: 13 residues. Germline CDR1 and CDR2: SGHTA and FQGNSA. CDR3 DNA sequence: TGTGCCAGCAGCTTCGAGAACACCGGGGAGCTGTTTTTT. It specifies CASSFENTGELFF.

The chain recombines TRBV2 with TRBJ1-5; D remains unclear. The germline V gene encodes CDR1 SNHLY and CDR2 FYNNEI. Trimming took 8 bases from V and 4 from J, leaving 6 bases between them. The CDR3 runs 11 residues. The CDR3 protein is CASPINQPQHF. The CDR3 DNA sequence: TGTGCCAGCCCAATAAATCAGCCCCAGCATTTT.